The T cell receptor beta chain described here comes from a study of blood T cell repertoires in COVID-19. Study as a whole: Donors in the United States, Italy and Spain gave samples during acute or convalescent COVID-19. From T cells, B-cell-depleted T cells, or PBMCs came the material, which was cDNA or gDNA.

Original handling: How many nucleated cells were present was estimated from reference gene primer amplification. Only in-frame clones appear in the TCRdb table, and some are missing; sequencing was by immunoSEQ multiplex PCR. V and J calls and clone size come straight from that table; D and trimming were deduced from the DNA. The table shows some 490,000 clones, with 70% to 90% occurring only once. Germline V gene lookup returns CDR1 GTSNPN and CDR2 SVGIG (reference sequence). Trimming at V came to 3 bases and at J to 7 bases, leaving 7 bases not matched to a gene. CDR3 length: 13 residues. The rearrangement uses TRBV30 and TRBJ1-2; 8 nucleotides line up with TRBD1. The receptor was derived from a human donor in a cohort sampled during active COVID-19. Source material: peripheral blood. As DNA, the CDR3 is TGTGCCTGGAGCCAGGGGGCACCTTCTGGCTACACCTTC. Its translation is CAWSQGAPSGYTF.